This is a list of T cell receptor beta chains from one sample in a study of T cell repertoires in cytomegalovirus infection. TCRdb re-derived calls from the reads in MiXCR, one entry per CDR3 protein. The sample includes roughly 500,000 distinct CDR3 sequences, about 11% of them seen just once. The sequenced material came from PBMCs. The receptor source for this set is a human donor in good health (CMV status not recorded). Some clones in this sample may be carry-over from other donors' samples. CDR3s include the opening cysteine and the closing phenylalanine or tryptophan. The D gene is left open where the match is weak. Size values are once, few and many counts, or a class for expanded clones, and some rows have none.

cdr3_aa cdr3_nt clone_size cdr3_length j_call v_call d_call
CAISESGGLTEAFF TGTGCCATCAGTGAGTCGGGTGGGTTGACTGAAGCTTTCTTT NA 14 TRBJ1-1 TRBV10-3 NA
CASRPQPGTSGSTDTQYF TGTGCCAGCAGGCCCCAACCCGGGACTAGCGGTAGCACAGATACGCAGTATTTT many 18 TRBJ2-3 TRBV12-3/TRBV12-4 TRBD2
CASGLPLGTDTQYF TGCGCCAGCGGACTACCTTTGGGGACAGATACGCAGTATTTT NA 14 TRBJ2-3 TRBV5-1 NA
CASSGSLYGYTF TGTGCCAGCAGTGGAAGCCTCTATGGCTACACCTTC many 12 TRBJ1-2 TRBV7-8 NA
CASSQEGQRLAGAQETQYF TGTGCCAGCAGCCAAGAGGGACAGCGACTAGCGGGAGCCCAAGAGACCCAGTACTTC many 19 TRBJ2-5 TRBV4-2 TRBD2
CASSLYGDGNQPQHF TGTGCCAGCAGTTTATATGGGGACGGGAATCAGCCCCAGCATTTT many 15 TRBJ1-5 TRBV12-3/TRBV12-4 NA
CATSDFPRLIGPQDTQYF TGTGCCACCAGTGATTTTCCACGACTGATAGGACCTCAAGATACGCAGTATTTT NA 18 TRBJ2-3 TRBV24-1 NA
CASSPPSPGAKSSPLHF TGTGCCAGCAGCCCGCCGTCGCCAGGGGCAAAGAGTTCACCCCTCCACTTT few 17 TRBJ1-6 TRBV7-9 NA
CASKGRQGAVETQYF TGTGCCAGCAAGGGGCGACAGGGGGCCGTGGAGACCCAGTACTTC many 15 TRBJ2-5 TRBV28 TRBD1
CASSVARSSYEQYF TGTGCCAGCAGCGTAGCACGGTCCTCCTACGAGCAGTACTTC NA 14 TRBJ2-7 TRBV9 NA
CAWSDGPLIAGGLGEQFF TGTGCCTGGAGCGACGGCCCCTTGATAGCGGGAGGGCTTGGAGAGCAGTTCTTC NA 18 TRBJ2-1 TRBV30 TRBD2
CASSLITNEQFF TGTGCCAGCAGCTTAATCACAAATGAGCAGTTCTTC many 12 TRBJ2-1 TRBV7-2 NA
CASSLEAGLVPREQYF TGTGCCAGCAGCTTGGAGGCGGGACTAGTGCCTCGCGAGCAGTACTTC many 16 TRBJ2-7 TRBV7-2 TRBD2
CSARGNSATYEQYF TGCAGTGCTCGCGGAAATTCGGCGACCTACGAGCAGTACTTC many 14 TRBJ2-7 TRBV20-1 NA
CSVEEGLSYNEQFF TGCAGCGTTGAAGAGGGACTATCCTACAATGAGCAGTTCTTC NA 14 TRBJ2-1 TRBV29-1 TRBD2
CASSPSGKGGYGYTF TGTGCCAGCTCACCATCGGGGAAGGGAGGCTATGGCTACACCTTC many 15 TRBJ1-2 TRBV18 NA
CASSFTSTEAFF TGTGCCAGCAGCTTCACAAGCACTGAAGCTTTCTTT NA 12 TRBJ1-1 TRBV7-9 NA
CAIRTSGGGGEQFF TGTGCCATCAGGACTAGCGGAGGTGGGGGTGAGCAGTTCTTC many 14 TRBJ2-1 TRBV10-3 TRBD2
CATYSRSYGYTF TGTGCCACCTACTCCCGGAGCTATGGCTACACCTTC NA 12 TRBJ1-2 TRBV28 NA